The next 32 T cell receptor beta chains were all read from a single sample in a study of shared clonotypes between healthy human individuals (dated by TCRdb to about 2020). The library was generated by the immunoSEQ multiplex PCR assay. TCRdb provides this immuneACCESS table in a form limited to in-frame rearrangements. Some clones are lacking; in checked studies, under half of them reflect an unresolved V gene, and why the rest are absent is not known. This sample lists 2 million to 2.5 million clones; roughly 90% were detected once. The ten largest clones add up to 0.37% of the sample. Sequencing input: naive CD4+ T cells from PBMCs. The cell subset or site label, read with the paper, signifies: CD45RA+ positively selected. The receptors come from a man between 18 and 35 years old in good health. Some clones in this sample may be carry-over from other donors' samples.

The chain uses TRBV30 and TRBJ2-7; TRBD2 agrees at 11 bases. The length of the CDR3 is 20 residues. The V segment lost 5 bases and the J segment 3 bases; nucleotides outside the gene matches: 24. Looked up from germline, CDR1 is GTSNPN and CDR2 is SVGIG (reference sequence). Here the CDR3 DNA reads TGTGCCTGGTACCTTATAAACCGAGGCCCCGGGACTAGCGGATACTACGAGCAGTACTTC. Amino acids: CAWYLINRGPGTSGYYEQYF.

For this clone: A junction end diverges from the germline sequence, so it may reflect a read error. The chain carries TRBV5-1 and TRBJ2-3; 7 nucleotides match TRBD2. The CDR3 contains 14 residues. CDR1 SGHRS and CDR2 YFSETQ come from the germline V gene. The CDR3 spells CASGLTSSTDTQYF. The CDR3 DNA reads TGCGCCAGCGGCTTGACTAGCAGCACAGATACGCAGTATTTT.

The V and J genes are TRBV25-1 and TRBJ2-1; possibly TRBD1 for D (6 bases). The CDR3 spans 16 residues. V was clipped by 5 bases and J by 1 base, with 15 bases between them. The germline gives CDR1 MGHDK, CDR2 SYGVNS. The CDR3 sequence is CASSHERGSSYNEQFF. CDR3 bases: TGTGCCAGCAGTCACGAGAGGGGGTCGTCCTACAATGAGCAGTTCTTC.

The chain employs TRBV7-9 and TRBJ2-2; tentative D call: TRBD2 (5 bases). The V end lost 2 bases, the J end lost 1 base, and 5 bases lay between the germline ends. The CDR3 extends over 14 amino acids. Germline V gene sequence: CDR1 SEHNR, CDR2 FQNEAQ (reference sequence). CDR3 sequence: CASSLRENTGELFF. CDR3 coding DNA: TGTGCCAGCAGCTTACGGGAGAACACCGGGGAGCTGTTTTTT.

This rearrangement joins TRBV19 to TRBJ1-1; D not certain. Trimming took off 8 bases at V and 0 bases at J, with 10 bases between the two ends. The CDR3 sequence is 13 residues long. Looked up from germline, CDR1 is LNHDA and CDR2 is SQIVND (reference sequence). The CDR3 loop reads CASAFQMNTEAFF. The DNA of the CDR3 is TGTGCCAGTGCCTTCCAGATGAACACTGAAGCTTTCTTT.

The V and J genes are TRBV5-1 and TRBJ2-1; tentatively, D is TRBD1 (5 bases). Trimming took 5 bases from V and 4 from J, leaving 10 bases between them. The germline CDR1 and CDR2 sequences are SGHRS and YFSETQ. The CDR3 is made up of 13 amino acids. CDR3 DNA: TGCGCCAGCAGGGGGCTAACGTACAATGAGCAGTTCTTC. Its translation: CASRGLTYNEQFF.

The chain uses TRBV4-3 and TRBJ1-2, with 7 bases aligning to TRBD1. Germline trimming cut 2 bases from V and 7 bases from J; bases unmatched to any gene: 10. The CDR3 spans 15 residues. Germline CDR1 reads LGHNA; CDR2 reads YSLEER. The CDR3 DNA follows: TGCGCCAGCAGCCAAAACTTAGGGACAGACAGTGGCTACACCTTC. Its protein product is CASSQNLGTDSGYTF.

With regard to this clone: The sample carries other DNA sequences with the same CDR3. V is TRBV5-5 and J is TRBJ1-2; D may be TRBD1 (5 bases). The CDR3 sequence is 12 residues long. The V gene's germline CDR1 is SGHKS and CDR2 YYEKEE (reference sequence). Trimming removed 2 bases from V and 8 bases from J, with 10 bases in between. CDR3 residues: CASSLGVRGYTF. In DNA, the CDR3 is TGTGCCAGCAGCTTAGGGGTCCGGGGCTACACCTTC. The full variable domain, with the rest looked up from reference TRBV5-5 and TRBJ1-2, is DAGVTQSPTHLIKTRGQQVTLRCSPISGHKSVSWYQQVLGQGPQFIFQYYEKEERGRGNFPDRFSARQFPNYSSELNVNALLLGDSALYLCASSLGVRGYTFGSGTRLTVV.

The chain couples TRBV6-6 to TRBJ2-7, with 7 bases aligning to TRBD2. Trimming took 4 bases from V and 2 from J; bases not matched to a gene: 8. Germline V lookup: CDR1 MNHNY, CDR2 SVGAGI (reference sequence). This CDR3 contains 15 residues. In nucleotides, the CDR3 is TGTGCCAGCAGTTGGAGCGGGACCTCGACCTACGAGCAGTACTTC. Its protein product is CASSWSGTSTYEQYF.

The chain joins TRBV5-6 to TRBJ2-2, with D possibly called TRBD1 or TRBD2 (5 bases each). There are 15 residues in the CDR3. Trimming cost V 2 bases and J 1 base, with 9 bases left between them. The germline V gene has CDR1 SGHDT and CDR2 YYEEEE. The CDR3 spells CASSFLGVNTGELFF. CDR3 in DNA: TGTGCCAGCAGCTTTTTGGGGGTGAACACCGGGGAGCTGTTTTTT.

The V call is TRBV28, the J call TRBJ2-7; TRBD1 matches at 7 bases. The V gene's germline CDR1 is MDHEN and CDR2 SYDVKM. The CDR3 is 15 residues long. V dropped 5 bases and J dropped 4; count of bases not matched to a gene: 11. The DNA for the CDR3 is TGTGCCAGCAGTCCCCGAATCGACAGGGCGTACGAGCAGTACTTC. The encoded protein is CASSPRIDRAYEQYF.

Comment on this clone: Other nucleotide sequences from this sample produce the same CDR3. J is TRBJ1-1 and V is TRBV18, with TRBD1 identical over 7 bases. CDR1 and CDR2 from the germline V gene are KGHSH and LQKENI. Losses at the gene ends were 6 bases for V and 0 bases for J; bases not matched to a gene: 4. The CDR3 is 14 residues long. CDR3 sequence (DNA): TGTGCCAGCTCGTTGGGACAGCTGAACACTGAAGCTTTCTTT. Protein product: CASSLGQLNTEAFF.

CDR3 in amino acids: CASSQITTGAFF. The CDR3 DNA follows: TGTGCCAGCAGCCAGATTACCACGGGGGCTTTCTTT. The rearrangement links TRBV27 to TRBJ1-1; no reliable D call. V gave up 6 bases and J gave up 11 bases, with 16 bases separating them. Germline assignment: CDR1 MNHEY and CDR2 SMNVEV (reference sequence). CDR3 length: 12 residues.

The CDR3 nucleotides read TGTGCCAGCAGCTTCACAGGGGTGGGGAACTATGGCTACACCTTC. Residues: CASSFTGVGNYGYTF. The chain is built from TRBV7-8 and TRBJ1-2; 7 bases are shared with TRBD1. V gave up 3 bases and J gave up 2 bases; unmatched junction bases: 6. The CDR3 loop spans 15 amino acids. The germline V gene encodes CDR1 SGHVS and CDR2 FQNEAQ.

About this clone itself: Other DNA sequences in this sample translate to the same CDR3. This chain joins TRBV28 and TRBJ2-7, with D hard to call. Germline-derived CDR1 and CDR2 are MDHEN and SYDVKM. The CDR3 has 12 residues. V lost 5 bases and J 4 bases, leaving 9 bases between the germline ends. CDR3 nucleotide sequence: TGTGCCAGCAGTCTGCTCCGGTACGAGCAGTACTTC. Translation gives CASSLLRYEQYF.

This clone has a handful of counts. This rearrangement joins TRBV5-1 to TRBJ1-1; D is ambiguous. The length of the CDR3 is 15 residues. Germline CDR1 is SGHRS and CDR2 is YFSETQ. Between the trimmed V and J ends, which lost 3 bases and 3 bases, there was a span of 15 bases. The CDR3 DNA reads TGCGCCAGCAGCTCTACCTCAATCCGGGACACTGAAGCTTTCTTT. Translating it yields CASSSTSIRDTEAFF.

This chain joins TRBV7-9 and TRBJ2-7, with 10 bases that match TRBD2. CDR1 and CDR2 (germline): SEHNR, FQNEAQ (reference sequence). V shed 5 bases and J 3 bases; nucleotides not matched to a gene: 4. CDR3 size: 14 residues. DNA of the CDR3: TGTGCCAGCAGCCTCAGCGGGAGGGGCTACGAGCAGTACTTC. Encoded protein: CASSLSGRGYEQYF.

The J gene is TRBJ1-3, the V gene TRBV28; D is undetermined. CDR1 is MDHEN, CDR2 SYDVKM, per germline. Trimming shortened V by 11 bases and J by 3 bases, and 8 bases separated the two germline ends. The length of the CDR3 is 11 residues. The CDR3 region has the DNA TGTGCCGGCGCCAGTGGAAACACCATATATTTT. It yields the protein CAGASGNTIYF.

Regarding this clone: Other nucleotide sequences from this sample produce the same CDR3. The chain uses TRBV2 and TRBJ2-7; TRBD1 is a possible D gene (6 bases). V was pared by 3 bases and J by 3 bases, with 12 bases between. The CDR3 consists of 14 residues. Germline V CDR1 and CDR2: SNHLY, FYNNEI. DNA of the CDR3: TGTGCCAGCAGTGATCAGGGCAGGGGCTACGAGCAGTACTTC. This gives the protein CASSDQGRGYEQYF.

This clone was picked up one time. The chain uses TRBV19 and TRBJ2-3, with D hard to call. This CDR3 has 13 amino acids. Germline CDR1 reads LNHDA; CDR2 reads SQIVND (reference sequence). Trimming removed 6 bases at V and 3 bases at J, with 10 bases between. The CDR3 reads CASSVVGTDTQYF. As DNA, the CDR3 is TGTGCCAGTAGCGTCGTCGGGACAGATACGCAGTATTTT.

The chain couples TRBV5-1 to TRBJ2-7, with 7 bases that match TRBD2. After removal of 7 bases from V and 3 bases from J, the junction contained 10 bases not matched to a gene. Germline V CDR1 and CDR2: SGHRS, YFSETQ. This CDR3 comprises 14 residues. CDR3 in amino acids: CASSRGGVVYEQYF. For the CDR3, the DNA is TGCGCCAGCTCGAGGGGAGGGGTGGTCTACGAGCAGTACTTC.

The chain combines TRBV27 with TRBJ2-3, with 12 bases that match TRBD2. Unmatched junction bases numbered 6, after V lost 5 bases and J lost 3 bases. The CDR3 totals 16 residues. Germline CDR1 and CDR2: MNHEY and SMNVEV (reference sequence). CDR3 in amino acids: CASSGAGLAGTDTQYF. The CDR3 DNA reads as TGTGCCAGCAGTGGCGCAGGACTAGCGGGAACAGATACGCAGTATTTT.

The V call is TRBV9, the J call TRBJ2-5, with a tentative D call TRBD1 (7 bases). The CDR3 is made up of 17 amino acids. Trimming stripped 0 bases from V and 1 base from J, with 16 bases between. Germline loops: CDR1 SGDLS, CDR2 YYNGEE. CDR3 nucleotides: TGTGCCAGCAGCGTAGTTCCGGAGGGGGCCCCCCAAGAGACCCAGTACTTC. Its protein product is CASSVVPEGAPQETQYF.

V and J are TRBV27 and TRBJ1-5; D might be TRBD1 (5 bases). V was cut by 0 bases and J by 3 bases, with 9 bases left in between. The germline V gene has CDR1 MNHEY and CDR2 SMNVEV (reference sequence). The CDR3 is 15 residues long. CDR3 region: CASSLSGLFNQPQHF. DNA for the CDR3: TGTGCCAGCAGTTTATCGGGACTTTTCAATCAGCCCCAGCATTTT.

The V gene is TRBV9, the J gene TRBJ2-1; 10 bases match TRBD1. The CDR3 totals 14 residues. Germline CDR1 and CDR2: SGDLS and YYNGEE. The trim removed 0 bases at V and 7 bases at J, leaving 1 base unmatched. The CDR3 DNA reads TGTGCCAGCAGCGTAGGGACAGGGGGGAATGAGCAGTTCTTC. It yields the protein CASSVGTGGNEQFF.

This clone came up once. V and J are TRBV27 and TRBJ2-6; the D is unclear. Germline CDR1 MNHEY, CDR2 SMNVEV (reference sequence). The CDR3 contains 15 residues. Trimming removed 2 bases from V and 4 bases from J, with 9 bases in between. This CDR3 reads CASSLILGGANVLTF. For the CDR3, the DNA is TGTGCCAGCAGTTTAATCCTCGGCGGGGCCAACGTCCTGACTTTC.

The chain has TRBV19 and TRBJ2-2; TRBD2 matches 10 bases. This CDR3 comprises 16 residues. J gave up 5 bases and V 4 bases, and 7 bases lay outside the gene matches. The germline CDR1 and CDR2 sequences are LNHDA and SQIVND (reference sequence). In DNA, the CDR3 is TGTGCCAGTAGTAAACAGGGACTAGCGCCAACCGGGGAGCTGTTTTTT. It yields the protein CASSKQGLAPTGELFF.

This clone was seen a single time. The CDR3 loop is CSAEPRDTQYF. As DNA, the CDR3 is TGCAGTGCTGAGCCCCGAGATACGCAGTATTTT. The chain is built from TRBV20-1 and TRBJ2-3; D uncertain. With 5 bases removed from V and 5 bases from J, the gap between germline ends came to 8 bases. Germline V lookup: CDR1 DFQATT, CDR2 SNEGSKA (reference sequence). The CDR3 consists of 11 residues.

The chain carries TRBV21-1 and TRBJ2-3; TRBD1 is the table's D call, not checked against the DNA. TRBV21-1 is shown as a pseudogene. The CDR3 covers 17 residues. The CDR3 DNA sequence: TGTGCCAGCAGCAAAGCGATAGACAGTAACAGGACAGATACGCAGTATTTT. Amino acid sequence: CASSKAIDSNRTDTQYF.

The chain employs TRBV4-1 and TRBJ2-7; TRBD1 aligns across 9 bases. The CDR3 is made up of 14 amino acids. Germline V gene data show CDR1 as MGHRA and CDR2 as YSYEKL. The J segment lost 7 bases and the V segment lost 4 bases, leaving 8 bases of the junction unmatched. CDR3 residues: CASSLGQGIGEQYF. CDR3 DNA sequence: TGCGCCAGCAGCCTCGGACAGGGGATCGGGGAGCAGTACTTC.

The rearrangement joins TRBV6-1 to TRBJ1-5, with 10 bases that match TRBD1. The trim removed 2 bases at V and 5 bases at J, leaving 3 bases unmatched. Germline V lookup: CDR1 MNHNS, CDR2 SASEGT. CDR3 size: 15 residues. Written as DNA, the CDR3 is TGTGCCAGCAGTGAATGGGGACAGGGGCATCAGCCCCAGCATTTT. It yields the protein CASSEWGQGHQPQHF.

The chain couples TRBV2 to TRBJ2-1, with 8 bases fitting TRBD1. This CDR3 spans 14 amino acids. V was pared by 4 bases and J by 2 bases, with 1 base of the junction left unmatched. Per the germline V gene, CDR1 is SNHLY and CDR2 is FYNNEI. The CDR3 DNA reads as TGTGCCAGCAGTGGACAGGGGACCTACAATGAGCAGTTCTTC. The encoded protein is CASSGQGTYNEQFF.